This TCR beta chain was sequenced for a study of cytomegalovirus exposure and HLA in healthy donors. Per germline, CDR1 LNHNV and CDR2 YYDKDF (reference sequence). Trimming shortened V by 3 bases and J by 2 bases, and 10 bases separated the two germline ends. The CDR3 covers 14 residues. The data were produced by immunoSEQ multiplex PCR, yet TCRdb's version contains in-frame clones alone and is incomplete. The table includes more than 100,000 clones, roughly 90% detected once. The clonotype comes from a man aged 30 to 39 in good health and CMV-seronegative. Sequencing input: PBMCs. V usage is TRBV15 and J usage is TRBJ1-2, with D maybe TRBD1 (5 bases). DNA of the CDR3: TGTGCCACCAGCAGCGGGGGACGGAACTATGGCTACACCTTC. Amino acids: CATSSGGRNYGYTF.